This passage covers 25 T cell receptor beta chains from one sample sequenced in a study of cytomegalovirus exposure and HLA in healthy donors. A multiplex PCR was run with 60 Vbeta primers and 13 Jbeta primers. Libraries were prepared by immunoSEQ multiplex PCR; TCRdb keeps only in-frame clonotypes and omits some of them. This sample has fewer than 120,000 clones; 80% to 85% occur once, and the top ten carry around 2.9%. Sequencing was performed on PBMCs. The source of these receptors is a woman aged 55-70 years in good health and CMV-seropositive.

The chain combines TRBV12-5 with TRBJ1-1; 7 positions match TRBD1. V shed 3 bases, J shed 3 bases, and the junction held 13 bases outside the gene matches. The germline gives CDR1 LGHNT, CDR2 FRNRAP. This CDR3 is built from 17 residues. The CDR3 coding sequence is TGTGCTAGTGGTTTTACTACCCAACCCGACAGGGACACTGAAGCTTTCTTT. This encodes CASGFTTQPDRDTEAFF.

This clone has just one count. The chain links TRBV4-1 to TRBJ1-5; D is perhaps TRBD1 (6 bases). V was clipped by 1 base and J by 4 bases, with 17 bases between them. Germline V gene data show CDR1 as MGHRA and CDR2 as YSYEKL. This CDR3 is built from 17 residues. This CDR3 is CASSQGRGEGTNQPQHF. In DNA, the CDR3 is TGCGCCAGCAGCCAAGGCAGGGGAGAGGGAACGAATCAGCCCCAGCATTTT.

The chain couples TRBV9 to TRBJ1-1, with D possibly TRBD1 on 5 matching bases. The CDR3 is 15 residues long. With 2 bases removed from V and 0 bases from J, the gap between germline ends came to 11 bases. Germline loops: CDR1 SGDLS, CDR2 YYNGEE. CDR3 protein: CASSVLGAMNTEAFF. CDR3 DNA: TGTGCCAGCAGCGTTCTAGGGGCGATGAACACTGAAGCTTTCTTT. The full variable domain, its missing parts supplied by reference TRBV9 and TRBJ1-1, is DSGVTQTPKHLITATGQRVTLRCSPRSGDLSVYWYQQSLDQGLQFLIQYYNGEERAKGNILERFSAQQFPDLHSELNLSSLELGDSALYFCASSVLGAMNTEAFFGQGTRLTVV.

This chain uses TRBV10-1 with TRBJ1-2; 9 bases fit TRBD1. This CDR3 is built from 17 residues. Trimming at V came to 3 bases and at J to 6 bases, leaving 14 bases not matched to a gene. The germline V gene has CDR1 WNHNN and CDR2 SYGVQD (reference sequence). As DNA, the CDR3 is TGCGCCAGCAGTGAAAGGACAGGGGAGACCCCTGAGGATGGCTACACCTTC. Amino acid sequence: CASSERTGETPEDGYTF.

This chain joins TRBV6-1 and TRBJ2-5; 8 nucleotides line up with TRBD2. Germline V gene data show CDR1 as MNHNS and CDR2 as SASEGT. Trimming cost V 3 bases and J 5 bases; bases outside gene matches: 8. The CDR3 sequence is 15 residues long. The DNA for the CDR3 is TGTGCCAGCAGTGAGGCGAGCGGGAGTTTTGAGACCCAGTACTTC. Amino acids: CASSEASGSFETQYF.

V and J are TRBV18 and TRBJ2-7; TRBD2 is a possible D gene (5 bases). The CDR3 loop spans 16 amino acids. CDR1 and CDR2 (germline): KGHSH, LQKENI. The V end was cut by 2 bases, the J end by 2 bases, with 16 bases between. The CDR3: CASSPNIGRGTYEQYF. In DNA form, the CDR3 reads TGTGCCAGCTCACCAAACATTGGACGGGGAACCTACGAGCAGTACTTC.

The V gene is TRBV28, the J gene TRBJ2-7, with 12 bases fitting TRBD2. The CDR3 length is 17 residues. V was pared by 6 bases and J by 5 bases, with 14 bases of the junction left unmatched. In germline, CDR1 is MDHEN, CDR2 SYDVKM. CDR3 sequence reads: CASSGDGGTSGSHEQYF. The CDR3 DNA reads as TGTGCCAGCAGCGGGGACGGAGGGACTAGCGGGTCCCACGAGCAGTACTTC.

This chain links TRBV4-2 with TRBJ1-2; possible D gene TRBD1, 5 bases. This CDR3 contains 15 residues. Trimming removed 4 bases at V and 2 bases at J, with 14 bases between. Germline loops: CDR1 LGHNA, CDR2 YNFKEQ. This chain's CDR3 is CASSLLGEANYGYTF. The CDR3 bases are TGTGCCAGCAGCCTTCTGGGGGAGGCCAACTATGGCTACACCTTC.

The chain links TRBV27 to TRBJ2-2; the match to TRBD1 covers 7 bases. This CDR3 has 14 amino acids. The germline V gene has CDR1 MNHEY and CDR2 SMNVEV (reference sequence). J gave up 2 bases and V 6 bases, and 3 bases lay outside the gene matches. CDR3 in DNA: TGTGCCAGCAGGAGGGGGCGTAACACCGGGGAGCTGTTTTTT. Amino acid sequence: CASRRGRNTGELFF.

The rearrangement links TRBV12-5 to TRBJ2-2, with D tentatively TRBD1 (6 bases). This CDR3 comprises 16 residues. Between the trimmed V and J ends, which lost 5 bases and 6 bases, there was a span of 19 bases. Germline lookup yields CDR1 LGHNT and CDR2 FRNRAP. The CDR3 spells CASGLSSGVGPGELFF. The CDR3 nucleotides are TGTGCTAGTGGTCTGAGTTCAGGGGTCGGACCCGGGGAGCTGTTTTTT.

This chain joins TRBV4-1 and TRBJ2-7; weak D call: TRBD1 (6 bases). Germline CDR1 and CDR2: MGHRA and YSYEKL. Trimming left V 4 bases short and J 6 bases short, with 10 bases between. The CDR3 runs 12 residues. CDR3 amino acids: CASSRGHGEQYF. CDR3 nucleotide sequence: TGCGCCAGCAGCCGGGGGCACGGCGAGCAGTACTTC.

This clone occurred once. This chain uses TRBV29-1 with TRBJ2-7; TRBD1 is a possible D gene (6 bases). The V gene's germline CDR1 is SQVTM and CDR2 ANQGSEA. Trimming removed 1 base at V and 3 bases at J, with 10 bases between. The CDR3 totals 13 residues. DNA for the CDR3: TGCAGCGTTGAAGGGGGGCAGGACTACGAGCAGTACTTC. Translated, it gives CSVEGGQDYEQYF.

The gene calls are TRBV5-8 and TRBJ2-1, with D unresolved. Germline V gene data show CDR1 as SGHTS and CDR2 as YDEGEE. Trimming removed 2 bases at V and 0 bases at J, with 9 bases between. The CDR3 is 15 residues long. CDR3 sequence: CASSFLESSYNEQFF. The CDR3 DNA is TGTGCCAGCAGCTTTTTGGAGAGCTCCTACAATGAGCAGTTCTTC.

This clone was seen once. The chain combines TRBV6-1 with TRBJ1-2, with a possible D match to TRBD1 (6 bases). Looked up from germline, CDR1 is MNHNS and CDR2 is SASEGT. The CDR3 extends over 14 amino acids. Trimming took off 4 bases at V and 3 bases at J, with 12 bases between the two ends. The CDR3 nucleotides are TGTGCCAGCAGTGTAGGGAAGGGGGACTATGGCTACACCTTC. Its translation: CASSVGKGDYGYTF.

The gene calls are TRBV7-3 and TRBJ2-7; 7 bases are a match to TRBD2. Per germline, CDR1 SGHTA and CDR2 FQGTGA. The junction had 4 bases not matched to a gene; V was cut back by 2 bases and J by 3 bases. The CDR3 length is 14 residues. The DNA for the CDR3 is TGTGCCAGCAGCTTAGGCGGGAGTCTCTACGAGCAGTACTTC. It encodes CASSLGGSLYEQYF.

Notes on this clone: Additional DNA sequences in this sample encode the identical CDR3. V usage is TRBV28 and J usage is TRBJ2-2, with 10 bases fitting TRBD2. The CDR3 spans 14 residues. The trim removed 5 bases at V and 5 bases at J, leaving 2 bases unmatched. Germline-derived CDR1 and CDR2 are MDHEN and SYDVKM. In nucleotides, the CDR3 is TGTGCCAGCAGTATTAGCGGGGGGACCGGGGAGCTGTTTTTT. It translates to CASSISGGTGELFF. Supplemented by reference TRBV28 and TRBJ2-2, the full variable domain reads DVKVTQSSRYLVKRTGEKVFLECVQDMDHENMFWYRQDPGLGLRLIYFSYDVKMKEKGDIPEGYSVSREKKERFSLILESASTNQTSMYLCASSISGGTGELFFGEGSRLTVL.

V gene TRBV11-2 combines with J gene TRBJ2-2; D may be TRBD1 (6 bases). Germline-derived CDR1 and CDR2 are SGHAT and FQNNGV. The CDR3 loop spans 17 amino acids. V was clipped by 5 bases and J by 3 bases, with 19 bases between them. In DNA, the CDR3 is TGTGCCAGCAGCGAACCACTAGGGGGTGTGGACACCGGGGAGCTGTTTTTT. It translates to CASSEPLGGVDTGELFF. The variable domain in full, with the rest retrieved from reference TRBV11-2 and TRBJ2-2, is EAGVAQSPRYKIIEKRQSVAFWCNPISGHATLYWYQQILGQGPKLLIQFQNNGVVDDSQLPKDRFSAERLKGVDSTLKIQPAKLEDSAVYLCASSEPLGGVDTGELFFGEGSRLTVL.

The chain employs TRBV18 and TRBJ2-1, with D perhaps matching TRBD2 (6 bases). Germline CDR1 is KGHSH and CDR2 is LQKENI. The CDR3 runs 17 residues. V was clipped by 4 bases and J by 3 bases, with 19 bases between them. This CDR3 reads CASSLPGLIAGYNEQFF. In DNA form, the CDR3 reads TGTGCCAGCTCACTTCCGGGACTTATAGCTGGCTACAATGAGCAGTTCTTC.

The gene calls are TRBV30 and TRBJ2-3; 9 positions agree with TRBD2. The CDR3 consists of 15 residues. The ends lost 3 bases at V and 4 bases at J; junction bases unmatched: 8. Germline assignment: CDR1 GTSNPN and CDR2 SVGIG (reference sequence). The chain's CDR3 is CAWSDRAGGSDTQYF. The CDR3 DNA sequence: TGTGCCTGGAGCGACAGAGCGGGAGGTTCAGATACGCAGTATTTT.

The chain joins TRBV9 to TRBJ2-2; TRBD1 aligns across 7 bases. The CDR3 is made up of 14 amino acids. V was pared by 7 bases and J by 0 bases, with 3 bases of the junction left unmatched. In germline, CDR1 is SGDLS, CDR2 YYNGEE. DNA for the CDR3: TGTGCCAGCCAGGGACAGACGAACACCGGGGAGCTGTTTTTT. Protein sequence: CASQGQTNTGELFF.

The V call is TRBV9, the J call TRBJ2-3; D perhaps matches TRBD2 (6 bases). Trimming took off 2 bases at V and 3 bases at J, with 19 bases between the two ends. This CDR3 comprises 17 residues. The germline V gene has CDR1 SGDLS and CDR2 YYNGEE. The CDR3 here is CASSVSLREDLTDTQYF. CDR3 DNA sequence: TGTGCCAGCAGCGTTTCTTTGAGGGAGGATTTGACAGATACGCAGTATTTT.

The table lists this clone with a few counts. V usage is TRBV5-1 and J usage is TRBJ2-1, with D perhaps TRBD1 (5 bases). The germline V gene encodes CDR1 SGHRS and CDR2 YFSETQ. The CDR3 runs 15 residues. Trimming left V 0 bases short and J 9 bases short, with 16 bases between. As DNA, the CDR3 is TGCGCCAGCAGCTTGGGAGTGGTAGGGGTGGCTGAGCAGTTCTTC. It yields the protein CASSLGVVGVAEQFF.

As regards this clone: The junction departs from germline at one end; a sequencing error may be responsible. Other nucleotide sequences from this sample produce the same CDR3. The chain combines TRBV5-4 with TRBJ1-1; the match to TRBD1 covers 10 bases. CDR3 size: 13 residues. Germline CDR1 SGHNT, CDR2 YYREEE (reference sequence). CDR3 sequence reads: CASSKDRGSEAFF. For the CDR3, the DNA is TGTGCCAGCAGCAAGGACAGGGGGTCTGAGGCTTTCTTT.

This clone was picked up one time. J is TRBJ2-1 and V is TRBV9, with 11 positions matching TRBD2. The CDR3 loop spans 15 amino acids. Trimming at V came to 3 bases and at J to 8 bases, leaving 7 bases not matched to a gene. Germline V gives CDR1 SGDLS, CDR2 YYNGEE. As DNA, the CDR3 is TGTGCCAGCAGCGGGGAACTAGCGGGAGTAGATGAGCAGTTCTTC. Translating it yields CASSGELAGVDEQFF.

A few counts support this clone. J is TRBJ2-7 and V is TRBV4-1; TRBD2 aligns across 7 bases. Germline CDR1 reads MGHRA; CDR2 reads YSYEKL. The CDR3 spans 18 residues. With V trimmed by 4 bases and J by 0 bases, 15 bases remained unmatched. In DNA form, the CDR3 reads TGCGCCAGCAGCCTCCAGACTAGCTCTGTTGTCAACTCCTACGAGCAGTACTTC. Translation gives CASSLQTSSVVNSYEQYF.